The 5 T cell receptor beta chains below come from one sample, sequenced in a study of human T cells and chemical hapten exposure. Sample time point: patch test 1, 2 weeks after DPC sensitization. The treatment here: therapeutic diphenylcyclopropenone sensitization with weekly scalp DPC. TCRdb reanalysed the RACE reads using MiXCR and keeps one entry per CDR3 protein. The data contain tens of thousands of distinct CDR3 sequences, less than 9.5% of them singletons. The sequencing used whole blood, collected in connection with sensitization to the hapten diphenylcyclopropenone (DPC). The receptors come from a woman between 45 and 60 years old with alopecia areata. Some clones in this sample may be carry-over from other donors' samples.

This clonotype was counted ten times or more. The V call is TRBV7-2, the J call TRBJ2-7, with TRBD1 as a possible D gene (6 bases). This CDR3 comprises 15 residues. The V gene lost 3 bases and the J gene lost 3 bases, with 15 bases spanning the gap. Germline V gene sequence: CDR1 SGHTA, CDR2 FQGNSA. The CDR3 bases are TGTGCCAGCAGCTTTGACTCGGACAGATACTACGAGCAGTACTTC. Amino acid sequence: CASSFDSDRYYEQYF. The full variable domain, with the rest looked up from reference TRBV7-2 and TRBJ2-7, is GAGVSQSPSNKVTEKGKDVELRCDPISGHTALYWYRQSLGQGLEFLIYFQGNSAPDKSGLPSDRFSAERTGGSVSTLTIQRTQQEDSAVYLCASSFDSDRYYEQYFGPGTRLTVT.

This clonotype appeared many times. The V and J genes are TRBV27 and TRBJ2-1; 9 nucleotides agree with TRBD2. CDR1 is MNHEY, CDR2 SMNVEV, per germline (reference sequence). V lost 3 bases and J lost 6; bases outside the gene matches: 9. The CDR3 consists of 16 residues. The CDR3 nucleotides read TGTGCCAGCAGTTTTTTGGGACTAGCCGTTGCCAATGAGCAGTTCTTC. Residues: CASSFLGLAVANEQFF.

The rearrangement links TRBV11-3 to TRBJ2-5; D possibly matches TRBD1 or TRBD2 (5 bases each). Germline V CDR1 and CDR2: SGHNT, YENEEA. V was cut by 4 bases and J by 4 bases, with 10 bases left in between. The CDR3 is 13 residues long. This CDR3 reads CASSSSRGETQYF. The CDR3 bases are TGTGCCAGCAGCTCATCGAGGGGAGAGACCCAGTACTTC.

This clonotype was observed many times. The chain uses TRBV5-5 and TRBJ2-4, with D perhaps TRBD2 (5 bases). The V gene lost 2 bases and the J gene lost 0 bases, with 6 bases spanning the gap. This CDR3 region has 14 residues. Germline V gives CDR1 SGHKS, CDR2 YYEKEE (reference sequence). The CDR3 sequence is CASSFGLAKNIQYF. The CDR3 DNA is TGTGCCAGCAGCTTTGGACTAGCCAAAAACATTCAGTACTTC.

In this sample, this clonotype turned up many times. The chain is built from TRBV19 and TRBJ1-4; D is perhaps TRBD1 (6 bases). CDR3 length: 18 amino acids. The germline gives CDR1 LNHDA, CDR2 SQIVND (reference sequence). V lost 3 bases and J 5 bases, leaving 22 bases between the germline ends. The DNA for the CDR3 is TGTGCCAGTAGTATCTTGGCAGGGGCAGGCGGATTAAATGAAAAACTGTTTTTT. Protein sequence: CASSILAGAGGLNEKLFF.